Each of the 25 T cell receptor beta chains below was sequenced from the same sample in a study of blood T cell repertoires in COVID-19. The method was immunoSEQ multiplex PCR; TCRdb's version includes in-frame clones alone and lacks a portion of them. The data show roughly 260,000 clones, around 90% seen once. What was sequenced was peripheral blood. The receptors originated from a woman between 50 and 59 years old who had recovered from COVID-19.

This chain uses TRBV27 with TRBJ2-7, with 7 bases aligning to TRBD2. The CDR3 runs to 11 residues. V shed 10 bases and J 5 bases; nucleotides not matched to a gene: 5. CDR1 and CDR2 (germline): MNHEY, SMNVEV (reference sequence). The CDR3 protein is CATKREDEQYF. In nucleotides, the CDR3 is TGTGCCACAAAACGGGAGGACGAGCAGTACTTC.

V gene TRBV6-2 or TRBV6-3 combines with J gene TRBJ2-7; the match to TRBD2 covers 9 bases. The V segment lost 1 base and the J segment 6 bases; nucleotides outside the gene matches: 4. Per the germline V gene, CDR1 is MNHEY and CDR2 is SVGEGT. The CDR3 contains 14 residues. The CDR3 DNA reads as TGTGCCAGCAGTTACTTGCTAGCGGGACCCGAGCAGTACTTC. Translated, it gives CASSYLLAGPEQYF.

The chain combines TRBV11-2 with TRBJ2-5, with TRBD1 matching 7 bases. V was clipped by 5 bases and J by 8 bases; unmatched bases: 8. CDR3 length equals 13 residues. Germline V gene data show CDR1 as SGHAT and CDR2 as FQNNGV. DNA of the CDR3: TGTGCCAGCAGCACAGACAGGGTAGGAACCCAGTACTTC. Translating it yields CASSTDRVGTQYF.

The chain is built from TRBV6-2 or TRBV6-3 and TRBJ1-2; 7 bases line up with TRBD1. The V and J ends lost 4 bases and 3 bases, in that order; junction bases with no gene match: 17. The CDR3 is made up of 18 amino acids. In germline, CDR1 is MNHEY, CDR2 SVGEGT. This chain's CDR3 is CASSLWRLPGQGDYGYTF. The DNA of the CDR3 is TGTGCCAGCAGTTTGTGGCGTCTCCCGGGTCAGGGGGACTATGGCTACACCTTC.

The chain uses TRBV7-3 and TRBJ1-2; 8 bases match TRBD1. Germline assignment: CDR1 SGHTA and CDR2 FQGTGA. The CDR3 contains 13 residues. The trim removed 5 bases at V and 8 bases at J, leaving 7 bases unmatched. This chain's CDR3 is CASSLPTGDGYTF. In DNA form, the CDR3 reads TGTGCCAGCAGCCTACCGACAGGGGACGGCTACACCTTC.

This chain connects TRBV9 to TRBJ1-2; D is undetermined. The length of the CDR3 is 14 residues. Germline values: CDR1 SGDLS, CDR2 YYNGEE. Trimming shortened V by 0 bases and J by 4 bases, and 10 bases separated the two germline ends. DNA of the CDR3: TGTGCCAGCAGCGTAGACGACACCTCCTATGGCTACACCTTC. Translated, it gives CASSVDDTSYGYTF.

The J gene is TRBJ2-1, the V gene TRBV3-1 (or the pseudogene TRBV3-2), with D possibly TRBD1 on 6 matching bases. V dropped 3 bases and J dropped 10 bases, with 16 bases sitting between them. Germline CDR1 LGHDT, CDR2 YNNKEL (reference sequence). The CDR3 extends over 14 amino acids. CDR3 coding DNA: TGTGCCAGCAGCCAGGGGGCCTCCCGGCTGGAGCAGTTCTTC. This encodes CASSQGASRLEQFF.

The gene calls are TRBV21-1 and TRBJ2-7; no check of the table's D call, TRBD2, against the DNA was made. TRBV21-1 has pseudogene status. The CDR3 is made up of 15 amino acids. Here the CDR3 reads CASTELSGTSYEQYF. DNA for the CDR3: TGTGCCAGCACCGAATTAAGCGGGACCTCCTACGAGCAGTACTTC.

The chain is built from TRBV9 and TRBJ1-3; TRBD1 matches 7 bases. CDR3 size: 16 residues. Looked up from germline, CDR1 is SGDLS and CDR2 is YYNGEE. V shed 3 bases and J 4 bases; nucleotides not matched to a gene: 10. CDR3 amino acids: CASSGPTGSTGNTIYF. The CDR3 region has the DNA TGTGCCAGCAGCGGACCGACAGGGTCCACGGGAAACACCATATATTTT.

The rearrangement uses TRBV28 and TRBJ2-1; 7 bases align to TRBD2. Germline V lookup: CDR1 MDHEN, CDR2 SYDVKM. Germline trimming cut 7 bases from V and 14 bases from J; bases unmatched to any gene: 14. The CDR3 covers 13 residues. CDR3 protein: CASTLDGTSEKFF. CDR3 coding DNA: TGTGCCAGCACCTTGGACGGAACTAGCGAGAAGTTCTTC.

Remarks on this clone: The sample holds other DNA sequences that translate to the same CDR3. The J gene is TRBJ1-2, the V gene TRBV28; TRBD1 might be the D (6 bases). V lost 4 bases and J lost 2, with 8 bases in between. The germline gives CDR1 MDHEN, CDR2 SYDVKM. CDR3 length equals 13 residues. CDR3 sequence (DNA): TGTGCCAGCAGTTCTACAGGGAACTATGGCTACACCTTC. This codes for CASSSTGNYGYTF.

The gene calls are TRBV6-2 or TRBV6-3 and TRBJ2-3; D is unresolved. The CDR3 loop spans 16 amino acids. Trimming left V 0 bases short and J 4 bases short, with 14 bases between. Germline V gene data show CDR1 as MNHEY and CDR2 as SVGEGT. This CDR3 reads CASSYSPTTMADTQYF. In DNA, the CDR3 is TGTGCCAGCAGTTACTCCCCTACTACGATGGCAGATACGCAGTATTTT.

This clone occurred a few times. The genes are TRBV19 and TRBJ2-2; tentative D call: TRBD1 (5 bases). Germline assignment: CDR1 LNHDA and CDR2 SQIVND (reference sequence). V shed 3 bases and J shed 6 bases, with 14 bases lying between them. CDR3 length: 15 residues. The CDR3 nucleotides read TGTGCCAGTAGTATGATGCAGGGTTGGTCCGGGGAGCTGTTTTTT. This codes for CASSMMQGWSGELFF.

The DNA for the CDR3 is TGTGCCAGCAGCCGGGGACTAGCGGCTAACACCGGGGAGCTGTTTTTT. It specifies CASSRGLAANTGELFF. The chain links TRBV11-3 to TRBJ2-2, with 11 bases matching TRBD2. The CDR3 contains 16 residues. The V gene end was trimmed by 5 bases and the J gene end by 2 bases; junction bases not matched to a gene: 4. Germline V lookup: CDR1 SGHNT, CDR2 YENEEA.

This clone was picked up one time. The chain is built from TRBV7-9 and TRBJ1-2; possible D gene TRBD1, 5 bases. Germline CDR1 and CDR2: SEHNR and FQNEAQ (reference sequence). The CDR3 contains 14 residues. Trimming pared 4 bases from V and 0 bases from J, leaving 9 bases between. The CDR3 nucleotides read TGTGCCAGCAGCTCGGGGGGGACTAACTATGGCTACACCTTC. This codes for CASSSGGTNYGYTF.

The J gene is TRBJ2-1, the V gene TRBV5-1; D might be TRBD2 (6 bases). This CDR3 is 15 amino acids long. V shed 0 bases and J shed 6 bases, with 13 bases lying between them. Looked up from germline, CDR1 is SGHRS and CDR2 is YFSETQ. The CDR3 sequence: CASSLGAGKLNEQFF. Written as DNA, the CDR3 is TGCGCCAGCAGCTTGGGGGCGGGGAAACTCAATGAGCAGTTCTTC.

In DNA form, the CDR3 reads TGTGCCACCAGTGAGGGGGACTCGAGCTACACCTTC. This gives the protein CATSEGDSSYTF. V and J are TRBV24-1 and TRBJ1-2; a possible D gene is TRBD1 (5 bases). The V gene lost 4 bases and the J gene lost 9 bases, with 11 bases spanning the gap. The CDR3 sequence is 12 residues long. Germline CDR1 KGHDR, CDR2 SFDVKD.

This clone was recorded only once. The CDR3 region is CASSPGGGSYEQYF. As DNA, the CDR3 is TGTGCCAGTAGTCCAGGGGGAGGCTCCTACGAGCAGTACTTC. The chain carries TRBV19 and TRBJ2-7, with D perhaps TRBD1 (7 bases). This CDR3 has 14 amino acids. Trimming shortened V by 5 bases and J by 0 bases, and 11 bases separated the two germline ends. Germline V gene sequence: CDR1 LNHDA, CDR2 SQIVND (reference sequence). Based on the CDR3 plus reference TRBV19 and TRBJ2-7, the full variable domain is DGGITQSPKYLFRKEGQNVTLSCEQNLNHDAMYWYRQDPGQGLRLIYYSQIVNDFQKGDIAEGYSVSREKKESFPLTVTSAQKNPTAFYLCASSPGGGSYEQYFGPGTRLTVT.

The chain is built from TRBV20-1 and TRBJ1-5; no reliable D call. CDR1 and CDR2 from the germline V gene are DFQATT and SNEGSKA (reference sequence). CDR3 length: 14 amino acids. V lost 3 bases to trimming and J lost 6 bases, with 15 bases between them. Here the CDR3 reads CSASLDQAGQPQHF. CDR3 nucleotide sequence: TGCAGTGCTAGTCTTGATCAGGCAGGTCAGCCCCAGCATTTT.

As DNA, the CDR3 is TGTGCCAGCTCACCCAAGTTGGGCAAGGACACCATATATTTT. This sequence encodes CASSPKLGKDTIYF. The rearrangement uses TRBV18 and TRBJ1-3, with D unclear. V was trimmed by 3 bases and J by 8 bases, leaving 14 bases between them. Germline assignment: CDR1 KGHSH and CDR2 LQKENI. This CDR3 has 14 amino acids.

The chain recombines TRBV18 with TRBJ2-6; 9 bases match TRBD1. Trimming at V came to 2 bases and at J to 0 bases, leaving 5 bases not matched to a gene. The CDR3 runs to 18 residues. Germline CDR1 KGHSH, CDR2 LQKENI. Here the CDR3 DNA reads TGTGCCAGCTCACCAATTCCGGGACAGGGCTCTGGGGCCAACGTCCTGACTTTC. Amino acids: CASSPIPGQGSGANVLTF.

The chain is built from TRBV4-1 and TRBJ2-7; possible D gene TRBD1, 6 bases. Trimming pared 0 bases from V and 0 bases from J, leaving 12 bases between. The CDR3 contains 16 residues. The germline gives CDR1 MGHRA, CDR2 YSYEKL. CDR3 region: CASSQDSGTLSYEQYF. Written as DNA, the CDR3 is TGCGCCAGCAGCCAAGACTCCGGGACACTCTCCTACGAGCAGTACTTC.

The chain links TRBV9 to TRBJ1-1; 8 bases are shared with TRBD1. The CDR3 totals 15 residues. The J segment lost 8 bases and the V segment lost 0 bases, leaving 9 bases of the junction unmatched. CDR1 and CDR2 (germline): SGDLS, YYNGEE. The CDR3 nucleotides read TGTGCCAGCAGCGTAGTGTCAGGGGGCATGGTAGAAGCTTTCTTT. Protein product: CASSVVSGGMVEAFF.

The chain recombines TRBV4-3 with TRBJ1-2, with no clear D. Germline V gives CDR1 LGHNA, CDR2 YSLEER. V was cut by 0 bases and J by 1 base, with 9 bases left in between. CDR3 length equals 15 residues. CDR3 nucleotides: TGCGCCAGCAGCCAAGATTTAATAGATAACTATGGCTACACCTTC. Protein product: CASSQDLIDNYGYTF.

This clone was seen just once. Different DNA sequences within this sample yield the same CDR3. The genes are TRBV12-3 or TRBV12-4 and TRBJ2-1, with 7 nucleotides matching TRBD1. Trimming at V came to 4 bases and at J to 3 bases, leaving 0 bases not matched to a gene. This CDR3 spans 13 amino acids. CDR3 in amino acids: CASSSGGYNEQFF. The DNA for the CDR3 is TGTGCCAGCAGTTCAGGGGGCTACAATGAGCAGTTCTTC.